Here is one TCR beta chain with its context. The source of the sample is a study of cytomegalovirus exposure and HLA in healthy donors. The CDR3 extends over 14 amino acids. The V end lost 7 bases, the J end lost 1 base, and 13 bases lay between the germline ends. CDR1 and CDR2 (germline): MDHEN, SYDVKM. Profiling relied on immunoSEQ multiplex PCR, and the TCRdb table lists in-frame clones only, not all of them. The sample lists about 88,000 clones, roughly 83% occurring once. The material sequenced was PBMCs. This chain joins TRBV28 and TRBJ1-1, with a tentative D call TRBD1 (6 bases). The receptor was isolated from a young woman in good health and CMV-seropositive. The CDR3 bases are TGTGCCAGCAAAGGGGGGGGAAAGAACACTGAAGCTTTCTTT. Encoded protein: CASKGGGKNTEAFF.